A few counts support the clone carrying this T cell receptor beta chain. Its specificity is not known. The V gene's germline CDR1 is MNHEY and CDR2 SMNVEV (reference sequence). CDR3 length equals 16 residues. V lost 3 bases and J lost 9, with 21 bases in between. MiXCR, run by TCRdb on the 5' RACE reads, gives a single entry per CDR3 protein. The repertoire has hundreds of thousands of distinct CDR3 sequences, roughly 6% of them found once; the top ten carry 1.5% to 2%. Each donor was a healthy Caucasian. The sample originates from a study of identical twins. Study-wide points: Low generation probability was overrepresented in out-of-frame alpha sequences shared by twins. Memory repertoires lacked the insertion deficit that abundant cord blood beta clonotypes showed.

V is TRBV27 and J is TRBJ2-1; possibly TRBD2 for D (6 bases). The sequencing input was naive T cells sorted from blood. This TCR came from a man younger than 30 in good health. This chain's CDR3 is CASSFVGAGSDAEQFF. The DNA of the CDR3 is TGTGCCAGCAGTTTCGTTGGGGCGGGATCTGACGCTGAGCAGTTCTTC.